A single sample is the source of the 8 T cell receptor beta chains below, sequenced in a study of blood T cell repertoires in COVID-19. The assay was immunoSEQ multiplex PCR, and TCRdb's table has in-frame clones only and misses some. The sample lists hundreds of thousands of clones, more than 75% occurring once. Sample: peripheral blood. The receptors come from a man in his sixties or seventies with acute or convalescent COVID-19.

This rearrangement joins TRBV14 to TRBJ2-1, with D possibly being TRBD1 (6 bases). Trimming stripped 0 bases from V and 7 bases from J, with 7 bases between. There are 13 residues in the CDR3. CDR1 and CDR2 (germline): SGHDN, FVKESK. CDR3 in amino acids: CASSQDRGNEQFF. In nucleotides, the CDR3 is TGTGCCAGCAGCCAAGACAGGGGAAATGAGCAGTTCTTC.

This chain connects TRBV30 to TRBJ2-7; 7 nucleotides agree with TRBD2. The germline V gene encodes CDR1 GTSNPN and CDR2 SVGIG (reference sequence). The ends lost 1 base at V and 3 bases at J; junction bases unmatched: 9. The CDR3 contains 15 residues. Here the CDR3 DNA reads TGTGCCTGGAGTGGCGCCGCAAAGCGGGGCTACGAGCAGTACTTC. This sequence encodes CAWSGAAKRGYEQYF.

The chain has TRBV19 and TRBJ2-6; D unresolved. Germline lookup yields CDR1 LNHDA and CDR2 SQIVND (reference sequence). The CDR3 loop spans 13 amino acids. The ends were cut back, 6 bases at V and 3 bases at J, with 6 bases in the middle. The CDR3 coding sequence is TGTGCCAGTAGGTTTAGTGGGGCCAACGTCCTGACTTTC. It yields the protein CASRFSGANVLTF.

The chain combines TRBV6-1 with TRBJ1-5, with D uncertain. This CDR3 comprises 14 residues. The V gene lost 3 bases and the J gene lost 0 bases, with 6 bases spanning the gap. Germline V lookup: CDR1 MNHNS, CDR2 SASEGT. CDR3 bases: TGTGCCAGCAGTGATACACATAGCAATCAGCCCCAGCATTTT. This gives the protein CASSDTHSNQPQHF.

V is TRBV6-5 and J is TRBJ1-5; 8 bases agree with TRBD1. The CDR3 extends over 15 amino acids. V dropped 0 bases and J dropped 4; count of bases not matched to a gene: 2. Germline V gives CDR1 MNHEY, CDR2 SVGAGI. CDR3 nucleotide sequence: TGTGCCAGCAGTTACTCCGGGACAGGTAATCAGCCCCAGCATTTT. It encodes CASSYSGTGNQPQHF.

This chain connects TRBV28 to TRBJ2-6; tentatively, D is TRBD1 (5 bases). The CDR3 has 18 amino acids. V lost 3 bases, J lost 4 bases, and 19 bases lay in between. Per germline, CDR1 MDHEN and CDR2 SYDVKM. The DNA of the CDR3 is TGTGCCAGCAGTTTCGGTCAGGACAAACTCTGGGGGGCCAACGTCCTGACTTTC. It encodes CASSFGQDKLWGANVLTF.

V gene TRBV28 combines with J gene TRBJ2-1, with TRBD2 matching over 10 bases. The CDR3 length is 16 residues. V gave up 4 bases and J gave up 8 bases; unmatched junction bases: 11. Germline CDR1 MDHEN, CDR2 SYDVKM. CDR3 region: CASSSRGLAVRDEQFF. Written as DNA, the CDR3 is TGTGCCAGCAGTTCCCGAGGACTAGCGGTCCGGGATGAGCAGTTCTTC.

This clone showed up just once. The chain combines TRBV5-5 with TRBJ2-3, with D unclear. Germline V gene data show CDR1 as SGHKS and CDR2 as YYEKEE (reference sequence). This CDR3 has 16 amino acids. The V end lost 4 bases, the J end lost 2 bases, and 17 bases lay between the germline ends. CDR3 residues: CASSLRGGGFTDTQYF. In DNA form, the CDR3 reads TGTGCCAGCAGCCTCCGCGGTGGCGGATTCACAGATACGCAGTATTTT. The full variable domain, in which reference TRBV5-5 and TRBJ2-3 provide the parts outside the CDR3, is DAGVTQSPTHLIKTRGQQVTLRCSPISGHKSVSWYQQVLGQGPQFIFQYYEKEERGRGNFPDRFSARQFPNYSSELNVNALLLGDSALYLCASSLRGGGFTDTQYFGPGTRLTVL.